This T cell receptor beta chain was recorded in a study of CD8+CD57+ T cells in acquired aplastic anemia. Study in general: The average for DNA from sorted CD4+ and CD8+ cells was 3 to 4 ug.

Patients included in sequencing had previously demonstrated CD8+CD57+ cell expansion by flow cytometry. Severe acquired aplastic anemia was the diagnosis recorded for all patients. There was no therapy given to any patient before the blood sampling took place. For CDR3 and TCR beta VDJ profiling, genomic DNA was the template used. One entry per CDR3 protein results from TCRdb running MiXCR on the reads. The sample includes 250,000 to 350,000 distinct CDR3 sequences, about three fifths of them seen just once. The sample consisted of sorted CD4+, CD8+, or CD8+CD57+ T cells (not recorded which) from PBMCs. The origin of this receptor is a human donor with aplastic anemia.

For the CDR3, the DNA is TGTGCCAGCAGCTTAGTGCATTCACCCCTCCACTTT. Translation: CASSLVHSPLHF. The rearrangement links TRBV7-2 to TRBJ1-6; D is undetermined. Trimming took off 1 base at V and 8 bases at J, with 3 bases between the two ends. Germline V gene lookup returns CDR1 SGHTA and CDR2 FQGNSA. This CDR3 contains 12 residues.